This TCR beta chain was identified during a study of vaccination and CD4 T cells after COVID-19. Across the whole study: Post-COVID samples had a sampling time that fell a median roughly 100 days after diagnosis (range 35 to 161).

With the Oncomine TCR Beta short-read assay, DNA from cultured CD4+ T cells was sequenced. From the PCR reads, TCRdb called clonotypes with MiXCR, one entry per CDR3 protein. This table has more than 20,000 distinct CDR3 sequences, 50% appearing once. This clonotype occurred a few times. The antigen remains unidentified. Treatment noted: roughly 11-day PBMC culture with coronavirus spike peptide pools or control peptides (ViraFEST assay). This receptor was taken from a human donor who received a COVID-19 vaccine. This material consisted of CD4+ T cells from blood, cultured in vitro, taken before SARS-CoV-2 vaccination.

In DNA form, the CDR3 reads TGTGCCAGTAGTATTGAGTTGTCACCCCTCCACTTT. As protein: CASSIELSPLHF. This chain uses TRBV19 with TRBJ1-6; D gene ambiguous. The germline V gene encodes CDR1 LNHDA and CDR2 SQIVND (reference sequence). The CDR3 has 12 amino acids. Trimming pared 3 bases from V and 10 bases from J, leaving 7 bases between.